This T cell receptor (beta chain) was documented in a study of cytomegalovirus exposure and HLA in healthy donors. General study findings and limits: Confirmation was obtained in vitro that a few CMV-associated chains are specific for CMV antigens.

The data were produced by immunoSEQ multiplex PCR, yet TCRdb's version contains in-frame clones alone and is incomplete. The table lists fewer than 200,000 clones, 84% of them singletons, with 2.8% in the top ten. Regarding this clone: Its specificity is not known.

With 5 bases clipped from V and 0 bases from J, the junction kept 3 bases outside the gene matches. Germline values: CDR1 SGHAT, CDR2 FQNNGV. CDR3 length equals 14 residues. V and J are TRBV11-2 and TRBJ2-7; 8 bases align to TRBD1. The sequence was collected from a woman aged 18-29 years in good health and CMV-seropositive. Input material: PBMCs. The CDR3 region has the DNA TGTGCCAGCAGCCACGGACAGGGCTCCTACGAGCAGTACTTC. Translated: CASSHGQGSYEQYF.